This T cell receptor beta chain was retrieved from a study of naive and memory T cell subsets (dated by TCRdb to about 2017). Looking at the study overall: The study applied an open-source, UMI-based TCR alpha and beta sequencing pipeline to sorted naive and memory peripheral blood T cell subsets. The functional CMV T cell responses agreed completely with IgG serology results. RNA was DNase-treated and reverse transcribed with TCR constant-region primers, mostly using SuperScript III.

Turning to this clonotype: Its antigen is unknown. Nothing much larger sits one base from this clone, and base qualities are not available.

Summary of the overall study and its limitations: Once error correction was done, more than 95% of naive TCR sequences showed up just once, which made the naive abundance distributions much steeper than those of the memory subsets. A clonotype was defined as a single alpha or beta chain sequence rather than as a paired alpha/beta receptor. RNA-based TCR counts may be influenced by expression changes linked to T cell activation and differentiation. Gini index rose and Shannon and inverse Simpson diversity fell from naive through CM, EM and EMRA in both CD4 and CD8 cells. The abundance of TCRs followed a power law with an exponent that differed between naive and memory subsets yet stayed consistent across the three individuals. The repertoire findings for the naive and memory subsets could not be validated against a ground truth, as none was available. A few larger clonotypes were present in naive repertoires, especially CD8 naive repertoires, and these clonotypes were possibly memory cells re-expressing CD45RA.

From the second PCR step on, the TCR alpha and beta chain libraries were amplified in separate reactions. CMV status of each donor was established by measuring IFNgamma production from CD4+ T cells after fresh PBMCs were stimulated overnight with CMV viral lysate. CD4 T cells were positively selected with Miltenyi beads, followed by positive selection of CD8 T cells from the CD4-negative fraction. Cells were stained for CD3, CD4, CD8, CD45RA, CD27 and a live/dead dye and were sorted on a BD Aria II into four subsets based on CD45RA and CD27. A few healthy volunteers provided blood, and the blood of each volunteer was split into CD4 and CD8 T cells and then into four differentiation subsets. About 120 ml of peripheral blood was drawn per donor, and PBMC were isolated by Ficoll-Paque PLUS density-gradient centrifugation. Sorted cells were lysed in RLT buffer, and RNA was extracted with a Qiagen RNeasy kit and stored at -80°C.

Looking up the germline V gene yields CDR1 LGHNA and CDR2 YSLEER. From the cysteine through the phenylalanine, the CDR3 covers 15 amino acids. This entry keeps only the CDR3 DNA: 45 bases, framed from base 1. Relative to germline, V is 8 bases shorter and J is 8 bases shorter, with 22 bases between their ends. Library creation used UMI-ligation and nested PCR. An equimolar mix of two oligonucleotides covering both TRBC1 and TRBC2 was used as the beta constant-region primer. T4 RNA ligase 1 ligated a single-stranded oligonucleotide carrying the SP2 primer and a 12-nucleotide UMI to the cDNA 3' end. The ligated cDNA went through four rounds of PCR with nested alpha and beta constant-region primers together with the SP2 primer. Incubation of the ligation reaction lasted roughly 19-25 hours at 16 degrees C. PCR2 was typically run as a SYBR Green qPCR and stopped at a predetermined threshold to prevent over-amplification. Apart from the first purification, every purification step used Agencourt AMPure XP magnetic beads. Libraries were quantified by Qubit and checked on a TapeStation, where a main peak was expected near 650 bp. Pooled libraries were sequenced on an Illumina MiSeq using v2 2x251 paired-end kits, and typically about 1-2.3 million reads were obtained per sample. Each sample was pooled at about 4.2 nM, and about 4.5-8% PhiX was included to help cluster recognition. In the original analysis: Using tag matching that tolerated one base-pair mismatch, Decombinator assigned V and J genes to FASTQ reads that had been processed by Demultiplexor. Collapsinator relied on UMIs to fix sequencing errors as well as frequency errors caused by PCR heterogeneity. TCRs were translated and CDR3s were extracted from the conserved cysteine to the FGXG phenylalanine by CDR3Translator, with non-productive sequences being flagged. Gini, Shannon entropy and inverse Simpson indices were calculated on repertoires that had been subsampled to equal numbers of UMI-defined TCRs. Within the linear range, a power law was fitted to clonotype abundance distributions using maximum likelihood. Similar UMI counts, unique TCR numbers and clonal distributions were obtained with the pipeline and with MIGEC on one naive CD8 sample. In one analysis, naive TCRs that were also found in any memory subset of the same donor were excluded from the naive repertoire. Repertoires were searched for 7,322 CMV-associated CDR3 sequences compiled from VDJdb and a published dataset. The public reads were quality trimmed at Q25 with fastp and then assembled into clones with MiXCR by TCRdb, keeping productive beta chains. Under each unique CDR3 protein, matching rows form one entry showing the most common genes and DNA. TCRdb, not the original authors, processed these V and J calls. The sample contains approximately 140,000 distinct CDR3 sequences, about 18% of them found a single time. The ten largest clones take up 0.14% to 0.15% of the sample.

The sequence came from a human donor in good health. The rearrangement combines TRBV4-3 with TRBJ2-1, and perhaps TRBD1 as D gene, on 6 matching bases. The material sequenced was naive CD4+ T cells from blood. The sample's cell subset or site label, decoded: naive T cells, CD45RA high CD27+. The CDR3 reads CASGTDRKTVDEQFF. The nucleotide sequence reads TGCGCCAGCGGGACCGACAGGAAGACCGTTGATGAGCAGTTCTTC.